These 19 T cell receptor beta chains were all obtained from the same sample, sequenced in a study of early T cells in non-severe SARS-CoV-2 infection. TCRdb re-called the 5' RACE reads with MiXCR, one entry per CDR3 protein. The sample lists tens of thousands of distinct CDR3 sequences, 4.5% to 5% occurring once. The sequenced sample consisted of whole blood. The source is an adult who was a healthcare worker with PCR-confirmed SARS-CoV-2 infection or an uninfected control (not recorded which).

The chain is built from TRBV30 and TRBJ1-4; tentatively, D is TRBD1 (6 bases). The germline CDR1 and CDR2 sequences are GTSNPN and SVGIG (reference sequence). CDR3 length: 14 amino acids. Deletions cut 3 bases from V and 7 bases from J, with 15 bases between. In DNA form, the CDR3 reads TGTGCCTGGAGGATTCCGGGGGCGGGTGAAAAACTGTTTTTT. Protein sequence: CAWRIPGAGEKLFF.

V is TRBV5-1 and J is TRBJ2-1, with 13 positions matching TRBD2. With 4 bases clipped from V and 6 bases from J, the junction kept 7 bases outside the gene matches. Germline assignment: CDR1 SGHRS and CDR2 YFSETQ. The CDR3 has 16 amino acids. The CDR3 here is CASSLTSGGAVNEQFF. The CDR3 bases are TGCGCCAGCAGCCTTACTAGCGGGGGGGCCGTCAATGAGCAGTTCTTC.

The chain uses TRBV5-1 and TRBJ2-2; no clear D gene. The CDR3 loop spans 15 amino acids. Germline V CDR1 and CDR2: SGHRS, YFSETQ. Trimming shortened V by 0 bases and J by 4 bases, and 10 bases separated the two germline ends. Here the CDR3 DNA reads TGCGCCAGCAGCTTGGGCCCCGATGCCACCGGGGAGCTGTTTTTT. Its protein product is CASSLGPDATGELFF.

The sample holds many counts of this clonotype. Here the CDR3 reads CASSQETGYEQYF. CDR3 DNA sequence: TGCGCCAGCAGCCAAGAAACCGGGTACGAGCAGTACTTC. This chain connects TRBV4-3 to TRBJ2-7; D is uncertain. Germline CDR1 LGHNA, CDR2 YSLEER. The CDR3 has 13 amino acids. Deletions cut 0 bases from V and 4 bases from J, with 7 bases between.

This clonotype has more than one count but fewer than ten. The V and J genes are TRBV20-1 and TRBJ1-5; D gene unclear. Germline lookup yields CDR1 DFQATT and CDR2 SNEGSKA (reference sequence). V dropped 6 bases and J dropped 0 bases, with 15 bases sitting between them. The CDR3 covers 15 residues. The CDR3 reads CSATPAVNSNQPQHF. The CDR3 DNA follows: TGCAGTGCCACCCCAGCGGTGAATAGCAATCAGCCCCAGCATTTT.

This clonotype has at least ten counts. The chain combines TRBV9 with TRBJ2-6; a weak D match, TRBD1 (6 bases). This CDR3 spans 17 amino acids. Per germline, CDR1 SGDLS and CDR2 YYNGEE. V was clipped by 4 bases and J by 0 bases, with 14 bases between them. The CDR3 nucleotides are TGTGCCAGCAGCCCTCCGGGACATAACTCTGGGGCCAACGTCCTGACTTTC. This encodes CASSPPGHNSGANVLTF.

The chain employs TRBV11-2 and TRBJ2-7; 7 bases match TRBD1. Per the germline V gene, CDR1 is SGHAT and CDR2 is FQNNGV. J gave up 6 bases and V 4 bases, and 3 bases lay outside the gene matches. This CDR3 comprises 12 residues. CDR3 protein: CASSSPGGEQYF. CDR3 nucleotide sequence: TGTGCCAGCAGCTCTCCAGGGGGCGAGCAGTACTTC.

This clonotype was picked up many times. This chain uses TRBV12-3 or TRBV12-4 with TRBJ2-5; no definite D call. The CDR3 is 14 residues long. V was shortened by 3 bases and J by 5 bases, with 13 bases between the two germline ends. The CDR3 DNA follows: TGTGCCAGCAGTTTTGGACGAAAGTCGGAGACCCAGTACTTC. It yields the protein CASSFGRKSETQYF.

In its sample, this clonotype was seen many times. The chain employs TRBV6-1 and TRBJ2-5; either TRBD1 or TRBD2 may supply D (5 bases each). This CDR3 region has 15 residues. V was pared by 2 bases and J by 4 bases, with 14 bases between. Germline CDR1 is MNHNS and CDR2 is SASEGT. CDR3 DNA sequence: TGTGCCAGCAGTGAATCCCCTGGGGGAAGAGAGACCCAGTACTTC. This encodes CASSESPGGRETQYF.

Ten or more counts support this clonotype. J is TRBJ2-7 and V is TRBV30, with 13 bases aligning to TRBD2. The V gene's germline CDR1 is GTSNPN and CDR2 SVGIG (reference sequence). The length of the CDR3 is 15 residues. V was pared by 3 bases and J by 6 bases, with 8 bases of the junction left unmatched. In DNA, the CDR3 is TGTGCCTGGAGCCCCATTGGACTAGCGGGAGTCGAGCAGTACTTC. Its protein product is CAWSPIGLAGVEQYF.

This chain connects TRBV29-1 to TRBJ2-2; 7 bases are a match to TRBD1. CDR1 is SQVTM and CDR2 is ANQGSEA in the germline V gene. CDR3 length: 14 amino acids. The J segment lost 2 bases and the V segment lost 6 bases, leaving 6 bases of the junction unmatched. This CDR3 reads CSVTGTANTGELFF. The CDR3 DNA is TGCAGCGTGACCGGGACAGCCAACACCGGGGAGCTGTTTTTT.

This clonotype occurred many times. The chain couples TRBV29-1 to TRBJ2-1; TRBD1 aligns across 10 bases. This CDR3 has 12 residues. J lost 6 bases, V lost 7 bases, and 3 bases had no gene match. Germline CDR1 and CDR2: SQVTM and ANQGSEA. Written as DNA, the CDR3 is TGCAGCGGCCGGACAGGGGGCAATGAGCAGTTCTTC. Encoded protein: CSGRTGGNEQFF.

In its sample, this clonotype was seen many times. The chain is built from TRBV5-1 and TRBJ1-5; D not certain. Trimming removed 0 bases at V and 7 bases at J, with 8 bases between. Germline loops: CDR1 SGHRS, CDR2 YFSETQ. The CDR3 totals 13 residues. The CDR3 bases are TGCGCCAGCAGCTTGGATGGCCAACAGCCCCAGCATTTT. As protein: CASSLDGQQPQHF.

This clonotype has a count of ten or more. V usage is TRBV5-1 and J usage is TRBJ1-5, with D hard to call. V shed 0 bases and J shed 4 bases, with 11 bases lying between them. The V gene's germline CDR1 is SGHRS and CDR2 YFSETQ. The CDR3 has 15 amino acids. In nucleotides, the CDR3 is TGCGCCAGCAGCTTGGCCGGAACAAGTAATCAGCCCCAGCATTTT. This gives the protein CASSLAGTSNQPQHF.

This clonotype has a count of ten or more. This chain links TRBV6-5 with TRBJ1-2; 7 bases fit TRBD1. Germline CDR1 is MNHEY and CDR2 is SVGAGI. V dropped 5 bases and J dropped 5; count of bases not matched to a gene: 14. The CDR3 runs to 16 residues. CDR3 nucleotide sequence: TGTGCCAGCAGTCACCCTAACCCGGGACAGCTGTATGGCTACACCTTC. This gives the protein CASSHPNPGQLYGYTF.

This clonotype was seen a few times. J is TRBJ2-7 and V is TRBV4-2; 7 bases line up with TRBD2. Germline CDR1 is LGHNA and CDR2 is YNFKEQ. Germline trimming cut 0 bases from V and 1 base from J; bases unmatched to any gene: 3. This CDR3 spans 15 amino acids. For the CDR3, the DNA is TGTGCCAGCAGCCAAGATACTAGCGCTTCCTACGAGCAGTACTTC. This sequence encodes CASSQDTSASYEQYF.

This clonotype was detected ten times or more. The chain's CDR3 is CASSLGQKNTEAFF. DNA for the CDR3: TGCGCCAGCAGCCTCGGACAGAAAAACACTGAAGCTTTCTTT. The rearrangement joins TRBV5-1 to TRBJ1-1, with D tentatively TRBD1 (6 bases). The CDR3 covers 14 residues. CDR1 SGHRS and CDR2 YFSETQ come from the germline V gene. V lost 4 bases, J lost 2 bases, and 12 bases lay in between.

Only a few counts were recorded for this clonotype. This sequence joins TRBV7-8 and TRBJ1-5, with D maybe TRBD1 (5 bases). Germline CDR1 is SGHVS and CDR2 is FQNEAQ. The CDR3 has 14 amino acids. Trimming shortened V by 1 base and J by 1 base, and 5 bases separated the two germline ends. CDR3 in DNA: TGTGCCAGCAGCTTAGGGACAAGCAATCAGCCCCAGCATTTT. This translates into CASSLGTSNQPQHF.

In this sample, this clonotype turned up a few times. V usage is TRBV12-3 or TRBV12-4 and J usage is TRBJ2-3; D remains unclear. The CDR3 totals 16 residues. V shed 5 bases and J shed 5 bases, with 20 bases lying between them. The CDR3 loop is CASSPSPSHVGDTQYF. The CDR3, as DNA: TGTGCCAGCAGTCCGTCGCCCTCTCACGTGGGAGATACGCAGTATTTT.